The 3 T cell receptor beta chains in this list originate from one sample, sequenced in a study of T cells in Graves' hyperthyroidism and ophthalmopathy. RNA transcripts were the template for amplifying TCR beta CDR3 regions. First-round RT-PCR targeting the TCR CDR3 was performed with the HTBI primer set. A single record per CDR3 protein comes from TCRdb applying MiXCR to the multiplex PCR reads. The sample lists roughly 500,000 distinct CDR3 sequences, about half occurring once. Specimen: peripheral blood or thyroid tissue (not recorded which). The receptors were sampled from an adult woman with Graves' disease, either hyperthyroidism or ophthalmopathy (not recorded which).

V and J are TRBV7-8 and TRBJ1-2; D gene ambiguous. The CDR3 contains 14 residues. The ends were cut back, 10 bases at V and 12 bases at J, with 27 bases in the middle. Germline-derived CDR1 and CDR2 are SGHVS and FQNEAQ. The CDR3 sequence is CATWVGEGRTDHTF. For the CDR3, the DNA is TGTGCCACCTGGGTGGGAGAGGGCCGAACGGACCACACCTTC.

This CDR3 reads CASSQAGSDQPQHF. In DNA form, the CDR3 reads TGCGCCAGCAGTCAAGCAGGGTCAGATCAGCCCCAGCATTTT. V and J are TRBV5-1 and TRBJ1-5; D is possibly TRBD1 (5 bases). CDR3 length: 14 amino acids. Germline-derived CDR1 and CDR2 are SGHRS and YFSETQ. Trimming took off 5 bases at V and 5 bases at J, with 14 bases between the two ends.

The rearrangement links TRBV19 to TRBJ1-1, with 8 bases aligning to TRBD1. CDR1 and CDR2 from the germline V gene are LNHDA and SQIVND (reference sequence). The CDR3 contains 13 residues. V lost 9 bases to trimming and J lost 7 bases; unmatched junction nucleotides: 10. DNA for the CDR3: TGTGCCAGCGATGGACAGGGCTATAGTGAAGCTTTCTTT. It codes for CASDGQGYSEAFF.